The following is a TCR beta chain sequence with its context. This record belongs to a study of blood T cell repertoires in COVID-19. For the study at large: Whether acute or convalescent, the COVID-19 samples came from the United States, Italy and Spain. PBMCs, B-cell-depleted T cells, or T cells were the source of the cDNA or gDNA that made up the material.

Original analysis: Scientists estimated how many nucleated cells there were by amplifying reference gene primers. Here immunoSEQ multiplex PCR was the method, and the copy in TCRdb shows in-frame clones only, minus some. Clonal size and the V and J genes are those of that table, whereas D and trimming came from the DNA. Seen here are 150,000 or so clones, 81% observed once, and the top ten hold 9.5% to 12%. V dropped 4 bases and J dropped 3; count of bases not matched to a gene: 5. Looked up from germline, CDR1 is ENHRY and CDR2 is SYGVKD. The CDR3 is made up of 14 amino acids. The sequence derives from a man aged 60-69 years with active or convalescent COVID-19. The sequencing sample was made of peripheral blood. The J gene is TRBJ2-7, the V gene TRBV10-3, with 8 bases matching TRBD1. The CDR3 DNA reads as TGTGCCATCAGTGGGCCGGGACAGGTCTACGAGCAGTACTTC. The encoded protein is CAISGPGQVYEQYF.